The next 17 T cell receptor beta chains were all read from a single sample in a study of blood T cell repertoires in COVID-19. Data came from immunoSEQ multiplex PCR; TCRdb stores just in-frame clones and leaves some out. The sample records 150,000 to 200,000 clones, roughly nine tenths being singletons. Sequenced material: peripheral blood. These receptor sequences come from a man younger than 35 who had recovered from COVID-19.

The rearrangement joins TRBV18 to TRBJ2-1; 7 positions agree with TRBD2. V lost 3 bases and J lost 3; bases outside the gene matches: 8. The CDR3 covers 16 residues. Germline CDR1 reads KGHSH; CDR2 reads LQKENI. CDR3 residues: CASSPTSTSLYNEQFF. The DNA for the CDR3 is TGTGCCAGCTCACCGACTAGCACCAGCCTCTACAATGAGCAGTTCTTC.

This chain connects TRBV19 to TRBJ2-2, with a weak D call TRBD2 (6 bases). V was shortened by 6 bases and J by 6 bases, with 11 bases between the two germline ends. Germline-derived CDR1 and CDR2 are LNHDA and SQIVND (reference sequence). The CDR3 covers 13 residues. Written as DNA, the CDR3 is TGTGCCAGTAGGTGGGGCGGGGCCGGGGAGCTGTTTTTT. Its protein product is CASRWGGAGELFF.

This chain joins TRBV5-6 and TRBJ2-7; TRBD2 is a possible D gene (6 bases). V lost 0 bases and J 2 bases, leaving 6 bases between the germline ends. The CDR3 consists of 13 residues. Germline V CDR1 and CDR2: SGHDT, YYEEEE. As DNA, the CDR3 is TGTGCCAGCAGCTTGGGGACTACCTACGAGCAGTACTTC. Protein: CASSLGTTYEQYF.

The gene calls are TRBV5-6 and TRBJ1-2; D may be TRBD1 (5 bases). The CDR3 totals 13 residues. Trimming shortened V by 0 bases and J by 8 bases, and 11 bases separated the two germline ends. Germline values: CDR1 SGHDT, CDR2 YYEEEE. The CDR3: CASSLAVEGGYTF. For the CDR3, the DNA is TGTGCCAGCAGCTTGGCAGTGGAGGGGGGCTACACCTTC.

The chain has TRBV5-1 and TRBJ1-2; a weak D match, TRBD1 (6 bases). CDR3 length: 13 amino acids. V shed 0 bases and J shed 4 bases, with 7 bases lying between them. Germline lookup yields CDR1 SGHRS and CDR2 YFSETQ. CDR3 nucleotide sequence: TGCGCCAGCAGCTTGGAAGGGGGCTATGGCTACACCTTC. This codes for CASSLEGGYGYTF.

V and J are TRBV6-2 or TRBV6-3 and TRBJ2-7, with 16 bases identical to TRBD2. J was trimmed by 5 bases and V by 6 bases; bases with no gene match: 7. The CDR3 runs 16 residues. Germline V gene data show CDR1 as MNHEY and CDR2 as SVGEGT. The CDR3 coding sequence is TGTGCCAGCAGCCCTGGGACTAGCGGGAGGGCCCACGAGCAGTACTTC. It specifies CASSPGTSGRAHEQYF.

The chain combines TRBV6-2 or TRBV6-3 with TRBJ2-7; TRBD1 aligns across 8 bases. Unmatched junction bases numbered 3, after V lost 1 base and J lost 1 base. Looked up from germline, CDR1 is MNHEY and CDR2 is SVGEGT. The CDR3 runs 15 residues. The CDR3 nucleotides read TGTGCCAGCAGTTACTACGGACAGGGATCCTACGAGCAGTACTTC. This sequence encodes CASSYYGQGSYEQYF.

The chain is built from TRBV12-1 and TRBJ2-1; the table's TRBD2 call for D was not verified on the DNA. TRBV12-1 is recorded as a pseudogene. This CDR3 contains 18 residues. Here the CDR3 DNA reads TGTGCCAGCAGACGATATTCCGAGCGGGATGGACCCTACAATGAGCAGTTCTTC. It codes for CASRRYSERDGPYNEQFF.

CDR3 DNA sequence: TGTGCCAGCCAAGGCAGGGGCCCCTATGGCTACACCTTC. It translates to CASQGRGPYGYTF. The chain couples TRBV2 to TRBJ1-2; D is possibly TRBD1 (6 bases). Trimming left V 8 bases short and J 4 bases short, with 14 bases between. The CDR3 runs 13 residues. CDR1 is SNHLY and CDR2 is FYNNEI in the germline V gene.

This clone was recorded only once. The chain carries TRBV9 and TRBJ2-2, with D hard to call. The CDR3 is 15 amino acids. Germline V gene sequence: CDR1 SGDLS, CDR2 YYNGEE. Trimming took off 0 bases at V and 4 bases at J, with 10 bases between the two ends. CDR3 DNA sequence: TGTGCCAGCAGCGTAGGTCGGGTTGGCACCGGGGAGCTGTTTTTT. This sequence encodes CASSVGRVGTGELFF.

The V and J genes are TRBV9 and TRBJ2-1; 10 positions match TRBD2. Germline loops: CDR1 SGDLS, CDR2 YYNGEE. CDR3 length equals 15 residues. The J segment lost 5 bases and the V segment lost 3 bases, leaving 5 bases of the junction unmatched. The CDR3 DNA sequence: TGTGCCAGCAGCGAAACTAGCGGGATGCACAATGAGCAGTTCTTC. Its translation is CASSETSGMHNEQFF.

The V gene is TRBV19, the J gene TRBJ2-7; D may be TRBD2 (6 bases). The CDR3 contains 15 residues. Trimming removed 1 base from V and 3 bases from J, with 13 bases in between. CDR1 is LNHDA and CDR2 is SQIVND in the germline V gene (reference sequence). CDR3 loop: CASSIGPQGGYEQYF. CDR3 DNA: TGTGCCAGTAGTATAGGCCCCCAGGGAGGCTACGAGCAGTACTTC.

The chain uses TRBV7-9 and TRBJ2-3, with D possibly TRBD1 on 6 matching bases. Looked up from germline, CDR1 is SEHNR and CDR2 is FQNEAQ (reference sequence). V shed 5 bases and J shed 1 base, with 13 bases lying between them. The length of the CDR3 is 15 residues. CDR3 in DNA: TGTGCCAGCAGCGAAGTACAGGGAGGCACAGATACGCAGTATTTT. Translation gives CASSEVQGGTDTQYF.

The chain combines TRBV19 with TRBJ1-1; 7 bases map to TRBD1. The CDR3 totals 15 residues. Germline V gene data show CDR1 as LNHDA and CDR2 as SQIVND (reference sequence). V trimming: 3 bases; J trimming: 4 bases; junction bases outside the gene matches: 8. This chain's CDR3 is CASSIPRGESTEAFF. The DNA of the CDR3 is TGTGCCAGTAGTATCCCCAGGGGGGAAAGCACTGAAGCTTTCTTT.

V is TRBV9 and J is TRBJ1-1; TRBD1 matches at 8 bases. Germline V gene sequence: CDR1 SGDLS, CDR2 YYNGEE. After removal of 3 bases from V and 7 bases from J, the junction contained 8 bases not matched to a gene. CDR3 length: 14 residues. The CDR3 sequence: CASSDLGQGGEAFF. The CDR3 nucleotides read TGTGCCAGCAGCGACCTAGGACAGGGAGGTGAAGCTTTCTTT.

This chain joins TRBV7-9 and TRBJ2-3; D may be TRBD2 (5 bases). V was cut by 1 base and J by 2 bases, with 16 bases left in between. This CDR3 spans 17 amino acids. CDR1 SEHNR and CDR2 FQNEAQ come from the germline V gene (reference sequence). CDR3 residues: CASSLGGGLSYTDTQYF. CDR3 nucleotides: TGTGCCAGCAGCTTAGGAGGCGGGCTTTCATACACAGATACGCAGTATTTT.

This chain connects TRBV29-1 to TRBJ2-1; D is ambiguous. The CDR3 has 11 residues. V was shortened by 7 bases and J by 2 bases, with 6 bases between the two germline ends. Germline V gene sequence: CDR1 SQVTM, CDR2 ANQGSEA. This CDR3 is CSGSTYNEQFF. For the CDR3, the DNA is TGCAGCGGGAGTACCTACAATGAGCAGTTCTTC.